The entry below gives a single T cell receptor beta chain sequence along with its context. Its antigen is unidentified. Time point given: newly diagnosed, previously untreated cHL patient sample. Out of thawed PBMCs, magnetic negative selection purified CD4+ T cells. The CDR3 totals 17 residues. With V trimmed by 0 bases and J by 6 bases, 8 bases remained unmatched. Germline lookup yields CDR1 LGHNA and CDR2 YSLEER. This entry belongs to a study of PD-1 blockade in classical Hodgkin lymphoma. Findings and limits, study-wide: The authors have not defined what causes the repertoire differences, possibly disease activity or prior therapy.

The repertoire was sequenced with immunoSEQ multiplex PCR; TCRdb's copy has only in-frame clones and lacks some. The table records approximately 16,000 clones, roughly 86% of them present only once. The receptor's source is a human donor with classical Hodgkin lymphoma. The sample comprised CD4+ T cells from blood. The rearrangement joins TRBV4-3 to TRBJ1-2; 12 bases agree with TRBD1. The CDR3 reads CASSQDPGTGGRHGYTF. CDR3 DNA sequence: TGCGCCAGCAGCCAAGACCCCGGGACAGGGGGCAGACATGGCTACACCTTC.